These 27 T cell receptor beta chains were all obtained from the same sample, sequenced in a study of cytomegalovirus exposure and HLA in healthy donors. The PCR contained 60 Vbeta and 13 Jbeta primers. Clones were read by immunoSEQ multiplex PCR, and TCRdb kept only the in-frame ones, dropping some. The data hold about 99,000 clones, with about 71% observed a single time. Sequencing input: PBMCs. The receptors were gathered from a woman aged 45-60 years in good health and CMV-seronegative.

This clone has only a few counts. The chain is built from TRBV2 and TRBJ2-1, with D perhaps TRBD2 (6 bases). Germline V gene data show CDR1 as SNHLY and CDR2 as FYNNEI. Trimming shortened V by 6 bases and J by 3 bases, and 9 bases separated the two germline ends. The CDR3 has 13 amino acids. This CDR3 is CASRGGNYNEQFF. The CDR3 coding sequence is TGTGCCAGCAGGGGGGGAAACTACAATGAGCAGTTCTTC.

V is TRBV27 and J is TRBJ2-7, with 7 bases identical to TRBD2. The CDR3 totals 13 residues. Germline V gene sequence: CDR1 MNHEY, CDR2 SMNVEV (reference sequence). V was clipped by 3 bases and J by 3 bases; unmatched bases: 2. CDR3 protein: CASSFGRDYEQYF. CDR3 DNA sequence: TGTGCCAGCAGTTTTGGGAGGGACTACGAGCAGTACTTC.

The chain recombines TRBV5-4 with TRBJ2-1, with D perhaps TRBD2 (7 bases). Trimming cost V 5 bases and J 8 bases, with 20 bases left between them. Germline V gene data show CDR1 as SGHNT and CDR2 as YYREEE (reference sequence). The CDR3 has 15 amino acids. The CDR3 DNA reads TGTGCCAGCAGAGGGAGGGGGGGCTTTGGGGATGAGCAGTTCTTC. Translating it yields CASRGRGGFGDEQFF.

A few counts support this clone. The CDR3 sequence: CASSQDFGGYTEAFF. The CDR3 bases are TGCGCCAGCAGCCAAGATTTCGGGGGTTACACTGAAGCTTTCTTT. The V call is TRBV4-1, the J call TRBJ1-1; D is possibly TRBD1 (5 bases). V gave up 0 bases and J gave up 3 bases, with 11 bases separating them. The CDR3 extends over 15 amino acids. In germline, CDR1 is MGHRA, CDR2 YSYEKL.

The chain recombines TRBV27 with TRBJ2-7; D call uncertain. V was cut by 2 bases and J by 3 bases, with 17 bases left in between. CDR1 is MNHEY and CDR2 is SMNVEV in the germline V gene (reference sequence). The CDR3 covers 16 residues. The CDR3 DNA reads TGTGCCAGCAGTTTAGGTCACCCAGGCCTGTACTACGAGCAGTACTTC. Translated, it gives CASSLGHPGLYYEQYF.

The chain combines TRBV9 with TRBJ2-1, with a possible D match to TRBD2 (5 bases). CDR3 size: 18 residues. CDR1 SGDLS and CDR2 YYNGEE come from the germline V gene. Trimming left V 3 bases short and J 10 bases short, with 29 bases between. CDR3 DNA sequence: TGTGCCAGCAGCGCGACTCGCGGGCCTATTCGTGAGGCAATCGAGCAGTTCTTC. Amino acid sequence: CASSATRGPIREAIEQFF. The full variable domain, in which reference TRBV9 and TRBJ2-1 provide the parts outside the CDR3, is DSGVTQTPKHLITATGQRVTLRCSPRSGDLSVYWYQQSLDQGLQFLIQYYNGEERAKGNILERFSAQQFPDLHSELNLSSLELGDSALYFCASSATRGPIREAIEQFFGPGTRLTVL.

V usage is TRBV19 and J usage is TRBJ2-3, with TRBD2 matching 9 bases. V shed 5 bases, J shed 6 bases, and the junction held 6 bases outside the gene matches. The CDR3 covers 14 residues. Germline V CDR1 and CDR2: LNHDA, SQIVND (reference sequence). The CDR3 bases are TGTGCCAGTAGTGTGCGGGAGGGCCCCGATACGCAGTATTTT. Its translation: CASSVREGPDTQYF.

The gene calls are TRBV7-2 and TRBJ1-2; no clear D gene. The CDR3 is 13 amino acids. The V gene's germline CDR1 is SGHTA and CDR2 FQGNSA. V lost 4 bases, J lost 1 base, and 7 bases lay in between. The CDR3 region is CASSSGVNYGYTF. The DNA of the CDR3 is TGTGCCAGCAGCTCGGGAGTTAACTATGGCTACACCTTC.

This chain links TRBV7-3 with TRBJ2-7; 7 bases align to TRBD2. This CDR3 has 15 amino acids. J gave up 7 bases and V 2 bases, and 11 bases lay outside the gene matches. The germline gives CDR1 SGHTA, CDR2 FQGTGA. The CDR3: CASSLDGTNNREQYF. In DNA form, the CDR3 reads TGTGCCAGCAGCTTAGACGGGACTAACAACCGGGAGCAGTACTTC.

The V and J genes are TRBV11-3 and TRBJ2-7; 7 nucleotides line up with TRBD1. After removal of 5 bases from V and 3 bases from J, the junction contained 4 bases not matched to a gene. Germline CDR1 and CDR2: SGHNT and YENEEA. The length of the CDR3 is 13 residues. The DNA of the CDR3 is TGTGCCAGCAGCCCCGACAGGGACTACGAGCAGTACTTC. It is translated as CASSPDRDYEQYF.

The rearrangement uses TRBV6-4 and TRBJ1-2; 8 nucleotides align to TRBD1. The CDR3 spans 14 residues. The V segment lost 8 bases and the J segment 4 bases; nucleotides outside the gene matches: 9. The germline V gene has CDR1 MRHNA and CDR2 SNTAGT. The CDR3 reads CASPFRGLGYGYTF. The DNA of the CDR3 is TGTGCCAGCCCATTCAGGGGGCTCGGCTATGGCTACACCTTC.

This chain joins TRBV2 and TRBJ1-1; tentatively, D is TRBD1 (6 bases). Looked up from germline, CDR1 is SNHLY and CDR2 is FYNNEI. The ends were cut back, 6 bases at V and 6 bases at J, with 11 bases in the middle. There are 12 residues in the CDR3. The CDR3 sequence: CASSVQGSEAFF. As DNA, the CDR3 is TGTGCCAGCAGCGTACAGGGCTCTGAAGCTTTCTTT.

The chain has TRBV29-1 and TRBJ2-3; no clear D gene. Per germline, CDR1 SQVTM and CDR2 ANQGSEA. V lost 6 bases to trimming and J lost 6 bases, with 7 bases between them. The CDR3 has 10 amino acids. The CDR3 nucleotides are TGCAGCGTCAAGGAGGATACGCAGTATTTT. Translation: CSVKEDTQYF.

J is TRBJ2-2 and V is TRBV27, with TRBD1 matching over 11 bases. This CDR3 region has 19 residues. Trimming removed 5 bases from V and 0 bases from J; junction bases left unmatched: 11. Per germline, CDR1 MNHEY and CDR2 SMNVEV (reference sequence). The CDR3 region is CASSPYPGQGVANTGELFF. CDR3 in DNA: TGTGCCAGCAGTCCCTACCCGGGACAGGGGGTGGCGAACACCGGGGAGCTGTTTTTT.

This chain connects TRBV28 to TRBJ1-4, with a weak D call TRBD1 (6 bases). Trimming took off 3 bases at V and 14 bases at J, with 16 bases between the two ends. The CDR3 consists of 13 residues. The germline V gene encodes CDR1 MDHEN and CDR2 SYDVKM. The CDR3 nucleotides read TGTGCCAGCAGTTTGCATCTAGGGGGAAGGCTGTTTTTT. Its protein is CASSLHLGGRLFF.

This rearrangement joins TRBV6-1 to TRBJ2-5; the D gene is possibly TRBD2 (6 bases). The length of the CDR3 is 13 residues. The germline V gene encodes CDR1 MNHNS and CDR2 SASEGT. Trimming took 2 bases from V and 13 from J, leaving 17 bases between them. CDR3: CASSESPGEASYF. CDR3 nucleotides: TGTGCCAGCAGTGAATCTCCGGGGGAGGCCTCGTACTTC.

The rearrangement links TRBV7-9 to TRBJ1-2; D remains ambiguous. With 2 bases removed from V and 5 bases from J, the gap between germline ends came to 9 bases. Germline V gene sequence: CDR1 SEHNR, CDR2 FQNEAQ (reference sequence). The CDR3 consists of 13 residues. CDR3 sequence reads: CASSLQELYGYTF. The CDR3, as DNA: TGTGCCAGCAGCTTACAGGAACTTTATGGCTACACCTTC.

The rearrangement uses TRBV2 and TRBJ2-2; tentatively, D is TRBD2 (6 bases). The length of the CDR3 is 15 residues. The V gene's germline CDR1 is SNHLY and CDR2 FYNNEI. Trimming cost V 5 bases and J 0 bases, with 10 bases left between them. In nucleotides, the CDR3 is TGTGCCAGCAGTAGGGCTAGCGCGAACACCGGGGAGCTGTTTTTT. Amino acids: CASSRASANTGELFF.

The chain links TRBV27 to TRBJ1-2; the D gene is possibly TRBD1 (6 bases). With 8 bases removed from V and 8 bases from J, the gap between germline ends came to 18 bases. CDR1 and CDR2 from the germline V gene are MNHEY and SMNVEV (reference sequence). The CDR3 sequence is 13 residues long. The CDR3 sequence is CASGRAGAWGYTF. The CDR3 DNA reads TGTGCCAGCGGTCGGGCGGGGGCTTGGGGCTACACCTTC.

This clone was detected once. This chain links TRBV5-1 with TRBJ2-5; D is perhaps TRBD1 (5 bases). Deletions cut 1 base from V and 2 bases from J, with 18 bases between. Germline CDR1 and CDR2: SGHRS and YFSETQ. This CDR3 region has 17 residues. The CDR3 loop reads CASSLSGAQPGQETQYF. CDR3 sequence (DNA): TGCGCCAGCAGCTTGTCTGGGGCCCAGCCAGGGCAAGAGACCCAGTACTTC.

The rearrangement joins TRBV5-1 to TRBJ2-5, with a weak D call TRBD1 (6 bases). Germline assignment: CDR1 SGHRS and CDR2 YFSETQ. The CDR3 is 16 residues long. Trimming stripped 4 bases from V and 5 bases from J, with 21 bases between. CDR3 bases: TGCGCCAGCAGCAACCCGACGACAGGTTCTAGGGAGACCCAGTACTTC. Translating gives CASSNPTTGSRETQYF.

The chain employs TRBV6-5 and TRBJ1-3; D gene unclear. Deletions cut 0 bases from V and 0 bases from J, with 6 bases between. Germline CDR1 is MNHEY and CDR2 is SVGAGI. This CDR3 is 15 amino acids long. DNA for the CDR3: TGTGCCAGCAGTTACTCCGGGGACTCTGGAAACACCATATATTTT. The encoded protein is CASSYSGDSGNTIYF.

V usage is TRBV4-1 and J usage is TRBJ1-3; a weak D match, TRBD1 (5 bases). From germline, CDR1 is MGHRA and CDR2 YSYEKL. CDR3 length: 18 residues. Trimming pared 1 base from V and 1 base from J, leaving 17 bases between. In DNA form, the CDR3 reads TGCGCCAGCAGCCAAGTCGCAGGGCAGATTGGTTCTGGAAACACCATATATTTT. Translated, it gives CASSQVAGQIGSGNTIYF.

The gene calls are TRBV12-5 and TRBJ2-1, with TRBD2 matching over 8 bases. The length of the CDR3 is 13 residues. J gave up 6 bases and V 8 bases, and 6 bases lay outside the gene matches. CDR1 LGHNT and CDR2 FRNRAP come from the germline V gene. The CDR3 nucleotides read TGTGCTAGTAGCGGGGGTACCAGCAATGAGCAGTTCTTC. It codes for CASSGGTSNEQFF.

The chain is built from TRBV14 and TRBJ2-1; 8 bases line up with TRBD2. The junction had 15 bases not matched to a gene; V was cut back by 5 bases and J by 3 bases. From germline, CDR1 is SGHDN and CDR2 FVKESK. There are 18 residues in the CDR3. CDR3 amino acids: CASSALFLTSGFYNEQFF. As DNA, the CDR3 is TGTGCCAGCAGCGCTTTGTTTCTTACTAGCGGCTTCTACAATGAGCAGTTCTTC.

The chain joins TRBV21-1 to TRBJ2-5; the D call in the table, TRBD2, was not verified against the DNA. TRBV21-1 is given as a pseudogene. CDR3 length: 14 residues. This chain's CDR3 is CASRASGGRETQYF. DNA of the CDR3: TGTGCCAGCAGAGCTAGCGGGGGTAGGGAGACCCAGTACTTC.

This clone was counted a few times. This chain links TRBV6-4 with TRBJ2-4; D is ambiguous. V lost 6 bases and J lost 0, with 9 bases in between. Germline V gene lookup returns CDR1 MRHNA and CDR2 SNTAGT. CDR3 length equals 14 residues. The DNA of the CDR3 is TGTGCCAGCAGATCCAGTGAAGCCAAAAACATTCAGTACTTC. This translates into CASRSSEAKNIQYF.